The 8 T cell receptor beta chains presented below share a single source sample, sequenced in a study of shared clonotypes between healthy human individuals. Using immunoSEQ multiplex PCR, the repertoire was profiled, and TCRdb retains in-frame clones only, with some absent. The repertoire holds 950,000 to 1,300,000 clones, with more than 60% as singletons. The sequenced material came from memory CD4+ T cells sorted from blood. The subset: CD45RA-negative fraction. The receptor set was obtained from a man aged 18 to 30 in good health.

The CDR3 loop reads CASSSGTGSVGEQFF. The CDR3 DNA reads as TGTGCCAGCAGCTCCGGGACGGGATCTGTGGGTGAGCAGTTCTTC. The V and J genes are TRBV7-2 and TRBJ2-1; D is perhaps TRBD1 or TRBD2 (5 bases each). Germline V gene data show CDR1 as SGHTA and CDR2 as FQGNSA. Between the trimmed V and J ends, which lost 4 bases and 9 bases, there was a span of 19 bases. This CDR3 contains 15 residues.

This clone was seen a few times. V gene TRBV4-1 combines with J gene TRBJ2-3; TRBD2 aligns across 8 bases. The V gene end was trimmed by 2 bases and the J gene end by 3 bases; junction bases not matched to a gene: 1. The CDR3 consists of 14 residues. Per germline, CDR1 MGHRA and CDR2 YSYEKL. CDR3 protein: CASSQTSGTDTQYF. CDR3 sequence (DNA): TGCGCCAGCAGCCAAACTAGCGGAACAGATACGCAGTATTTT.

The CDR3 protein is CASSLSRGPYEQYF. For the CDR3, the DNA is TGTGCCAGCAGTTTATCGAGAGGACCCTACGAGCAGTACTTC. V is TRBV27 and J is TRBJ2-7; D call uncertain. The CDR3 is made up of 14 amino acids. Deletions cut 0 bases from V and 2 bases from J, with 8 bases between. CDR1 MNHEY and CDR2 SMNVEV come from the germline V gene (reference sequence).

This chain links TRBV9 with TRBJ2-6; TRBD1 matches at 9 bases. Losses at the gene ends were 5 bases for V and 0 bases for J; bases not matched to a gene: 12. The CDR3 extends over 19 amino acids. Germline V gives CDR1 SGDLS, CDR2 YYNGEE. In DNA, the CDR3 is TGTGCCAGCAGTCCTTACCCGGGACAGGGTAACTCTGGGGCCAACGTCCTGACTTTC. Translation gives CASSPYPGQGNSGANVLTF.

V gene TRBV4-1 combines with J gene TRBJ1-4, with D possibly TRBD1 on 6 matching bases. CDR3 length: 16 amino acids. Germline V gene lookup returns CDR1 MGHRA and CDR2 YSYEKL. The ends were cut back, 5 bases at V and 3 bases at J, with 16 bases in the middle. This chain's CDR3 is CASSSPNAGANEKLFF. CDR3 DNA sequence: TGCGCCAGCAGCTCCCCTAACGCAGGGGCTAATGAAAAACTGTTTTTT.

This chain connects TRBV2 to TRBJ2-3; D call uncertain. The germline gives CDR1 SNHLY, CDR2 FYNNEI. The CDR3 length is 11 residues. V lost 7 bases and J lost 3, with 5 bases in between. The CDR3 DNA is TGTGCCAGCACTGTGACAGATACGCAGTATTTT. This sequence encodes CASTVTDTQYF.

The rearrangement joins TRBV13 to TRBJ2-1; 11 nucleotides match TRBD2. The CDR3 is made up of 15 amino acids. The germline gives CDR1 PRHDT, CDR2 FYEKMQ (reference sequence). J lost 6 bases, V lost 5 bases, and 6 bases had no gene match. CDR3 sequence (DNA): TGTGCCAGCAGCCCCTTAGCGGGAGGGCCCAATGAGCAGTTCTTC. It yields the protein CASSPLAGGPNEQFF.

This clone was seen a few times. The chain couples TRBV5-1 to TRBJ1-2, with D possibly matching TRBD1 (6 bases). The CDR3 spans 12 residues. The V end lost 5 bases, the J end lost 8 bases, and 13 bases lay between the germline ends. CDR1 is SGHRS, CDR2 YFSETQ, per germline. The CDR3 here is CASRDSADGYTF. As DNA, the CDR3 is TGCGCCAGCAGGGACAGCGCTGACGGCTACACCTTC.